Presented here are 19 T cell receptor beta chains from one specimen sequenced in a study of blood T cell repertoires in COVID-19 (TCRdb year 2020). Receptors were amplified or captured by the immunoSEQ multiplex PCR assay. TCRdb limited this immuneACCESS table to in-frame rearrangements with V and J called. A share of clones is missing; checked studies link under half to unresolved V genes, and the rest is unexplained. Here the sample has more than 95,000 clones; more than 80% occur a single time. The biggest ten clones account for under 3.5% of the sample. Sequencing was carried out using peripheral blood. These receptors all come from a woman older than 75 with COVID-19, enrolled during active disease.

This clone was observed once. V and J are TRBV2 and TRBJ1-2; no reliable D call. This CDR3 spans 16 amino acids. V lost 1 base and J 4 bases, leaving 16 bases between the germline ends. CDR1 and CDR2 from the germline V gene are SNHLY and FYNNEI. In DNA, the CDR3 is TGTGCCAGCAGTGAAGATTTTCGGGTTGGCCTCTATGGCTACACCTTC. This gives the protein CASSEDFRVGLYGYTF.

The chain recombines TRBV29-1 with TRBJ2-2; a weak D match, TRBD1 (6 bases). Between the trimmed V and J ends, which lost 5 bases and 5 bases, there was a span of 15 bases. The CDR3 totals 14 residues. The germline CDR1 and CDR2 sequences are SQVTM and ANQGSEA. DNA of the CDR3: TGCAGCGTTCGTTGGGACACCTTAACCGGGGAGCTGTTTTTT. This encodes CSVRWDTLTGELFF.

In this sample, this clone turned up a few times. The V and J genes are TRBV28 and TRBJ1-1, with D perhaps matching TRBD1 (6 bases). CDR3 size: 14 residues. V dropped 3 bases and J dropped 1 base, with 9 bases sitting between them. Germline assignment: CDR1 MDHEN and CDR2 SYDVKM. Here the CDR3 reads CASSLSGQNTEAFF. For the CDR3, the DNA is TGTGCCAGCAGTTTGTCGGGACAGAACACTGAAGCTTTCTTT.

In regard to this clone: Other DNA variants within this sample encode the same CDR3. The rearrangement uses TRBV5-1 and TRBJ2-7, with D perhaps TRBD1 (6 bases). Germline V gene data show CDR1 as SGHRS and CDR2 as YFSETQ. This CDR3 region has 14 residues. Trimming left V 3 bases short and J 4 bases short, with 14 bases between. Written as DNA, the CDR3 is TGCGCCAGCAGCTCGACAGGCACCACTTACGAGCAGTACTTC. It translates to CASSSTGTTYEQYF.

The V gene is TRBV4-3, the J gene TRBJ1-4; 7 positions match TRBD1. V lost 4 bases, J lost 1 base, and 6 bases stayed unmatched. The V gene's germline CDR1 is LGHNA and CDR2 YSLEER. This CDR3 spans 16 amino acids. The CDR3 nucleotides read TGCGCCAGCAGCCCGTCAGGGGGGTTAACTAATGAAAAACTGTTTTTT. It is translated as CASSPSGGLTNEKLFF.

The CDR3 reads CASGTDSVGSPLHF. DNA for the CDR3: TGTGCCAGTGGGACAGACAGTGTTGGTTCACCCCTCCACTTT. The rearrangement links TRBV6-5 to TRBJ1-6, with 7 bases matching TRBD1. The V gene end was trimmed by 9 bases and the J gene end by 9 bases; junction bases not matched to a gene: 11. CDR1 and CDR2 (germline): MNHEY, SVGAGI. This CDR3 has 14 residues.

This clone occurred a few times. The V and J genes are TRBV6-6 and TRBJ1-6; 7 bases fit TRBD1. The V segment lost 6 bases and the J segment 8 bases; nucleotides outside the gene matches: 7. The germline V gene has CDR1 MNHNY and CDR2 SVGAGI (reference sequence). The CDR3 covers 14 residues. The CDR3 is CASRTGEKHSPLHF. The CDR3 nucleotides read TGTGCCAGCAGAACAGGGGAAAAGCATTCACCCCTCCACTTT.

The chain employs TRBV9 and TRBJ2-1; 8 positions agree with TRBD2. Germline V gives CDR1 SGDLS, CDR2 YYNGEE. V dropped 0 bases and J dropped 5; count of bases not matched to a gene: 7. The CDR3 sequence is 16 residues long. The CDR3 DNA is TGTGCCAGCAGCGTAGCTCCGGGACTAGGGCACAATGAGCAGTTCTTC. Amino acid sequence: CASSVAPGLGHNEQFF.

This sequence joins TRBV7-2 and TRBJ2-3; 11 bases are a match to TRBD2. J was trimmed by 12 bases and V by 5 bases; bases with no gene match: 10. This CDR3 region has 14 residues. Germline V gene lookup returns CDR1 SGHTA and CDR2 FQGNSA. This chain's CDR3 is CASSQSTSGITQYF. The DNA for the CDR3 is TGTGCCAGCAGCCAGTCGACTAGCGGGATCACACAGTATTTT.

The chain uses TRBV5-1 and TRBJ1-3, with D tentatively TRBD1 (6 bases). The CDR3 extends over 16 amino acids. Trimming took 1 base from V and 0 from J, leaving 11 bases between them. Per the germline V gene, CDR1 is SGHRS and CDR2 is YFSETQ. CDR3 protein: CASSLNGQSSGNTIYF. CDR3 coding DNA: TGCGCCAGCAGCTTGAATGGACAGTCCTCTGGAAACACCATATATTTT.

The genes are TRBV23-1 and TRBJ2-5; possibly TRBD2 for D (6 bases). TRBV23-1 is filed as an ORF, its function uncertain. This CDR3 has 12 amino acids. Trimming cost V 10 bases and J 3 bases, with 12 bases left between them. The CDR3 DNA reads TGCGCCAACGCACCGGGGGAAGAGACCCAGTACTTC. Translated, it gives CANAPGEETQYF.

The rearrangement uses TRBV4-2 and TRBJ2-1; TRBD2 aligns across 14 bases. The CDR3 is 19 residues long. Germline CDR1 and CDR2: LGHNA and YNFKEQ. With 1 base clipped from V and 2 bases from J, the junction kept 7 bases outside the gene matches. The CDR3 protein is CASSQAGTSGRGAYNEQFF. In DNA form, the CDR3 reads TGTGCCAGCAGCCAAGCCGGGACTAGCGGGAGAGGGGCCTACAATGAGCAGTTCTTC.

This clone was observed a handful of times. CDR3 amino acids: CSASSPGLYNEQFF. CDR3 DNA sequence: TGCAGTGCTAGTTCTCCGGGACTTTACAATGAGCAGTTCTTC. This chain links TRBV20-1 with TRBJ2-1, with D possibly being TRBD2 (6 bases). V lost 3 bases to trimming and J lost 4 bases, with 13 bases between them. This CDR3 is built from 14 residues. Germline-derived CDR1 and CDR2 are DFQATT and SNEGSKA (reference sequence).

The chain is built from TRBV29-1 and TRBJ2-7, with 9 bases lining up with TRBD1. Trimming cost V 8 bases and J 2 bases; bases outside gene matches: 7. This CDR3 region has 13 residues. The germline V gene has CDR1 SQVTM and CDR2 ANQGSEA. The CDR3 bases are TGCAGCACCCGGGACAGGGCTACCTACGAGCAGTACTTC. This gives the protein CSTRDRATYEQYF.

The chain joins TRBV2 to TRBJ2-5, with 9 bases matching TRBD1. This CDR3 is built from 14 residues. The junction had 3 bases not matched to a gene; V was cut back by 6 bases and J by 1 base. CDR1 and CDR2 from the germline V gene are SNHLY and FYNNEI. The CDR3 loop reads CASSGDRAQETQYF. The CDR3 coding sequence is TGTGCCAGCAGCGGGGACAGGGCCCAAGAGACCCAGTACTTC.

The V call is TRBV9, the J call TRBJ2-3; D is ambiguous. The CDR3 consists of 11 residues. V was clipped by 3 bases and J by 9 bases, with 8 bases between them. Germline CDR1 is SGDLS and CDR2 is YYNGEE. In nucleotides, the CDR3 is TGTGCCAGCAGCGCAGAAGTCACGCAGTATTTT. This sequence encodes CASSAEVTQYF.

The chain uses TRBV5-4 and TRBJ2-7, with 9 bases identical to TRBD1. The CDR3 runs 13 residues. Germline V gives CDR1 SGHNT, CDR2 YYREEE (reference sequence). After removal of 3 bases from V and 5 bases from J, the junction contained 3 bases not matched to a gene. This CDR3 reads CASSSRDRDEQYF. CDR3 DNA sequence: TGTGCCAGCAGCTCCCGGGACAGGGACGAGCAGTACTTC.

The V and J genes are TRBV4-3 and TRBJ2-1; D not resolved. V lost 0 bases, J lost 2 bases, and 11 bases lay in between. The CDR3 is 16 residues long. Germline-derived CDR1 and CDR2 are LGHNA and YSLEER. DNA of the CDR3: TGCGCCAGCAGCCAAGAACCCCAAACACCCTACAATGAGCAGTTCTTC. Translated, it gives CASSQEPQTPYNEQFF.

The chain joins TRBV7-9 to TRBJ2-5; a weak D match, TRBD2 (6 bases). The CDR3 length is 15 residues. The germline V and J ends were trimmed by 4 bases and 4 bases, with 16 bases remaining between them. Germline CDR1 and CDR2: SEHNR and FQNEAQ (reference sequence). CDR3 in amino acids: CASSSLGSGRETQYF. The DNA of the CDR3 is TGTGCCAGCAGCTCCCTAGGATCCGGGAGAGAGACCCAGTACTTC.